Sequencing of this T cell receptor beta chain was carried out in a study of cytomegalovirus exposure and HLA in healthy donors. Study information: Sequencing of some 200 million T cells in an earlier analysis found approximately 120 million unique TCR beta sequences.

PCR was performed using 60 Vbeta and 13 Jbeta primers. Repertoires were generated with immunoSEQ multiplex PCR, while TCRdb's copy carries only in-frame clones and drops some. This table holds more than 150,000 clones, 70% to 85% found once. Details on this clone: Antigen: not known.

The study, taken as a whole, reports: Cytomegalovirus association was listed for around 180 TCR beta chains.

This sequence was found in a male donor in good health and CMV-seronegative. Sequenced material: PBMCs.

In DNA form, the CDR3 reads TGTGCCAGCAGTGAGCTAGCGGGAGCCACCGGGGAGCTGTTTTTT. Its translation is CASSELAGATGELFF. The chain links TRBV6-4 to TRBJ2-2, with 10 nucleotides matching TRBD2. After removal of 3 bases from V and 4 bases from J, the junction contained 2 bases not matched to a gene. Germline CDR1 is MRHNA and CDR2 is SNTAGT. The CDR3 sequence is 15 residues long.